A single sample gave rise to the 20 T cell receptor beta chains below, sequenced in a study of CD8 T cells in Susac syndrome (dated 2019 in TCRdb). Library preparation employed the immunoSEQ multiplex PCR assay. RNA was extracted with the RNeasy kit and roughly 0.45 to 1 ug was reverse transcribed using random hexamers. TCRdb reanalyzed the raw reads on its own, using fastp at Q25 for trimming and MiXCR for clone calling, and kept in-frame beta chains. Rows matching on CDR3 protein sequence are summarized as one entry with the most common DNA and genes. Here the sample has some 140,000 distinct CDR3 sequences; 85% to 95% occur a single time. The leading ten clones occupy more than 0.15% of the sample. Specimen: CD8+ T cells from PBMCs. The source of these receptors is a human donor with Susac syndrome.

The CDR3 DNA follows: TGTGCTAGTGGCAAAATCAATGAGCAGTTCTTC. As protein: CASGKINEQFF. This chain uses TRBV12-5 with TRBJ2-1; D is unclear. V lost 6 bases to trimming and J lost 6 bases, with 6 bases between them. The CDR3 extends over 11 amino acids. Germline lookup yields CDR1 LGHNT and CDR2 FRNRAP.

The rearrangement joins TRBV6-5 to TRBJ2-2; possibly TRBD2 for D (7 bases). The CDR3 is 16 residues long. Germline V gene lookup returns CDR1 MNHEY and CDR2 SVGAGI. Trimming removed 0 bases from V and 5 bases from J, with 13 bases in between. The DNA of the CDR3 is TGTGCCAGCAGTTACTCGAGAGGGGGGGGTACCGGGGAGCTGTTTTTT. Translating gives CASSYSRGGGTGELFF.

The chain is built from TRBV12-5 and TRBJ2-7; no firm D call. Germline CDR1 is LGHNT and CDR2 is FRNRAP. V dropped 5 bases and J dropped 1 base, with 3 bases sitting between them. This CDR3 has 11 residues. CDR3 region: CASGRSYEQYF. The CDR3 nucleotides read TGTGCTAGTGGTAGGTCCTACGAGCAGTACTTC.

This chain connects TRBV27 to TRBJ2-1; 8 positions match TRBD1. The V segment lost 3 bases and the J segment 8 bases; nucleotides outside the gene matches: 15. The CDR3 consists of 17 residues. Looked up from germline, CDR1 is MNHEY and CDR2 is SMNVEV (reference sequence). In DNA, the CDR3 is TGTGCCAGCAGTTTTGATAGGGTACCAGGGGGCGTGTATGAGCAGTTCTTC. This codes for CASSFDRVPGGVYEQFF.

This clonotype occurred once. The rearrangement uses TRBV15 and TRBJ1-1; TRBD1 might be the D (6 bases). Trimming shortened V by 4 bases and J by 0 bases, and 18 bases separated the two germline ends. The CDR3 contains 17 residues. CDR1 is LNHNV, CDR2 YYDKDF, per germline (reference sequence). This chain's CDR3 is CATSIDSGAPLNTEAFF. DNA of the CDR3: TGTGCCACCAGCATAGATTCAGGGGCTCCCCTGAACACTGAAGCTTTCTTT.

The chain combines TRBV27 with TRBJ2-1, with 12 bases aligning to TRBD2. The CDR3 has 15 residues. The germline V gene encodes CDR1 MNHEY and CDR2 SMNVEV (reference sequence). The ends lost 2 bases at V and 9 bases at J; junction bases unmatched: 5. DNA of the CDR3: TGTGCCAGCAGTTTACAGTCTAGCGGGAGGGCTGAGCAGTTCTTC. Residues: CASSLQSSGRAEQFF.

This chain uses TRBV27 with TRBJ2-4, with no clear D. Trimming stripped 5 bases from V and 10 bases from J, with 15 bases between. The CDR3 consists of 13 residues. The germline V gene encodes CDR1 MNHEY and CDR2 SMNVEV (reference sequence). In nucleotides, the CDR3 is TGTGCCAGCAGTGCCCTCCCCGGTCGGATTCAGTACTTC. Protein: CASSALPGRIQYF.

The chain combines TRBV28 with TRBJ2-1; the match to TRBD2 covers 12 bases. The CDR3 is made up of 18 amino acids. The germline CDR1 and CDR2 sequences are MDHEN and SYDVKM. With 4 bases clipped from V and 1 base from J, the junction kept 8 bases outside the gene matches. CDR3 bases: TGTGCCAGCAGTTCTGATTGGACTAGCGGGAAGTCCTACAATGAGCAGTTCTTC. Encoded protein: CASSSDWTSGKSYNEQFF.

The rearrangement links TRBV5-1 to TRBJ2-7; tentative D call: TRBD1 (5 bases). The CDR3 totals 15 residues. CDR1 and CDR2 (germline): SGHRS, YFSETQ. The V gene lost 2 bases and the J gene lost 2 bases, with 14 bases spanning the gap. The CDR3 sequence is CASSFSSQGAYEQYF. CDR3 bases: TGCGCCAGCAGCTTTTCTTCCCAGGGTGCCTACGAGCAGTACTTC.

The V gene is TRBV24-1, the J gene TRBJ2-2; no clear D. The germline V gene encodes CDR1 KGHDR and CDR2 SFDVKD. Trimming removed 8 bases at V and 7 bases at J, with 7 bases between. The CDR3 has 11 residues. DNA for the CDR3: TGTGCCACCAATGAAGGCGGGGAGCTGTTTTTT. Its protein is CATNEGGELFF.

The chain carries TRBV12-3 or TRBV12-4 and TRBJ2-1, with a weak D call TRBD2 (6 bases). The CDR3 is 13 amino acids. The V end was cut by 5 bases, the J end by 5 bases, with 10 bases between. Here the CDR3 reads CASSPTSHNEQFF. Written as DNA, the CDR3 is TGTGCCAGCAGTCCCACTAGCCACAATGAGCAGTTCTTC.

This chain links TRBV29-1 with TRBJ2-2; the D is unclear. The V end was cut by 5 bases, the J end by 1 base, with 11 bases between. This CDR3 is 14 amino acids long. Germline values: CDR1 SQVTM, CDR2 ANQGSEA. The CDR3 DNA reads TGCAGCGTTCTAGGCCTCGAGAACACCGGGGAGCTGTTTTTT. It encodes CSVLGLENTGELFF.

The chain joins TRBV6-1 to TRBJ2-2; 12 positions match TRBD1. CDR1 MNHNS and CDR2 SASEGT come from the germline V gene. V lost 6 bases to trimming and J lost 3 bases; unmatched junction nucleotides: 5. This CDR3 has 16 residues. CDR3 nucleotides: TGTGCCAGCAGAATGGGACAGGGGGCCTACACCGGGGAGCTGTTTTTT. Translation gives CASRMGQGAYTGELFF.

The chain uses TRBV6-6 and TRBJ1-4; 8 bases are shared with TRBD1. Germline assignment: CDR1 MNHNY and CDR2 SVGAGI (reference sequence). V shed 4 bases and J 8 bases; nucleotides not matched to a gene: 6. The CDR3 contains 14 residues. CDR3 DNA: TGTGCCAGCAGTTCAGCGGGACAGGTGGAAAAACTGTTTTTT. Translated: CASSSAGQVEKLFF.

This sequence joins TRBV6-5 and TRBJ1-1; weak D call: TRBD1 (5 bases). The germline CDR1 and CDR2 sequences are MNHEY and SVGAGI. V shed 2 bases and J shed 6 bases, with 13 bases lying between them. The CDR3 length is 14 residues. The CDR3 is CASSYDGGYAEAFF. CDR3 DNA: TGTGCCAGCAGTTACGACGGGGGGTATGCTGAAGCTTTCTTT.

A note on this clonotype: The junction shows a germline mismatch at one end, possibly a read error. The chain carries TRBV29-1 and TRBJ2-5; maybe TRBD2 (6 bases). The CDR3 runs to 12 residues. The V gene's germline CDR1 is SQVTM and CDR2 ANQGSEA. The CDR3 DNA reads TGCAGCGTTGAAGATCGACGGGAGATCCAGTACTTC. Translation: CSVEDRREIQYF.

J is TRBJ2-7 and V is TRBV7-2; no clear D. The CDR3 length is 14 residues. Trimming stripped 3 bases from V and 7 bases from J, with 16 bases between. Germline CDR1 SGHTA, CDR2 FQGNSA. The CDR3 loop reads CASSFRISYEEQYF. The CDR3 DNA reads TGTGCCAGCAGCTTCCGAATTAGCTACGAGGAGCAGTACTTC.

The chain employs TRBV20-1 and TRBJ2-3; possibly TRBD2 for D (5 bases). Germline loops: CDR1 DFQATT, CDR2 SNEGSKA (reference sequence). V was pared by 3 bases and J by 4 bases, with 11 bases between. This CDR3 has 13 residues. The chain's CDR3 is CSARLAHADTQYF. Written as DNA, the CDR3 is TGCAGTGCTAGGCTAGCCCACGCAGATACGCAGTATTTT.

The V and J genes are TRBV5-1 and TRBJ2-2; 10 positions agree with TRBD2. Germline V gene lookup returns CDR1 SGHRS and CDR2 YFSETQ. The CDR3 is made up of 19 amino acids. Germline trimming cut 4 bases from V and 0 bases from J; bases unmatched to any gene: 12. The CDR3 nucleotides read TGCGCCAGCAGCCCACCCCCAGCGGGAGGGCCAGCGAACACCGGGGAGCTGTTTTTT. Translating gives CASSPPPAGGPANTGELFF.

This chain uses TRBV15 with TRBJ2-2; 7 bases line up with TRBD1. The CDR3 spans 16 residues. Germline trimming cut 1 base from V and 1 base from J; bases unmatched to any gene: 3. Germline CDR1 and CDR2: LNHNV and YYDKDF (reference sequence). In nucleotides, the CDR3 is TGTGCCACCAGCAGAGGACGACAGGGGAACACCGGGGAGCTGTTTTTT. Translating it yields CATSRGRQGNTGELFF.